Listed below are T cell receptor beta chains from one sample, sequenced in a study of Ad26.COV2.S vaccination and SARS-CoV-2 variants. Sequencing used immunoSEQ multiplex PCR; TCRdb keeps in-frame clones, though not all of them. In the table there are some 190,000 clones, roughly 89% of which are singletons. The starting material was peripheral blood, obtained after recovery from COVID-19. The receptors here all came from a human donor who had recovered from COVID-19. CDR3s include the opening cysteine and the closing phenylalanine or tryptophan. The D gene is left open where the match is weak. For some rows the clone size is stated as once, few or many, or as a class when expanded; others skip it.

TRBJ1-6	-	-	TRBV4-2	CASSQEVFNSPLHF	TGTGCCAGCAGCCAAGAAGTTTTTAATTCACCCCTCCACTTT
TRBJ1-6	-	-	TRBV30	CAAGRINSPLHF	TGTGCCGCCGGGAGGATTAATTCACCCCTCCACTTT
TRBJ1-1	-	-	TRBV5-1	CASSLYLEAQGGAFF	TGCGCCAGCAGCTTGTATCTCGAGGCGCAAGGGGGAGCTTTCTTT
TRBJ1-2	-	TRBD1	TRBV10-3	CAISRNNRGDGYTF	TGTGCCATCTCTAGAAATAACAGGGGGGACGGCTACACCTTC
TRBJ2-7	-	TRBD1	TRBV6-5	CASTRDRGRVAQYF	TGTGCCAGCACCCGGGACAGGGGTAGGGTCGCCCAGTACTTC
TRBJ1-1	-	TRBD1	TRBV29-1	CSVLRGRNTEAFF	TGCAGCGTTTTAAGGGGGCGGAACACTGAAGCTTTCTTT
TRBJ2-5	-	-	TRBV28	CASSSSVPSETQYF	TGTGCCAGCAGTTCCTCCGTACCAAGTGAGACCCAGTACTTC
TRBJ2-7	-	-	TRBV2	CASKQDGTYEQYF	TGTGCCAGCAAGCAAGACGGTACCTACGAGCAGTACTTC
TRBJ2-1	-	TRBD2	TRBV11-2	CASSFPGRDNNEQFF	TGTGCCAGCAGCTTCCCCGGGAGGGACAACAATGAGCAGTTCTTC
TRBJ2-5	-	-	TRBV12-3/TRBV12-4	CASSLRIQETQYF	TGTGCCAGCAGTTTAAGGATACAAGAGACCCAGTACTTC
TRBJ1-1	medium-sized	TRBD1	TRBV28	CASSLGTVIAFF	TGTGCCAGCAGTTTGGGGACAGTAATAGCTTTCTTT
TRBJ2-6	-	TRBD1	TRBV19	CATIDRVGANVLTF	TGTGCCACAATCGACAGGGTTGGGGCCAACGTCCTGACTTTC
TRBJ2-2	-	TRBD1	TRBV27	CASSWDSYTGELFF	TGTGCCAGCAGTTGGGACAGCTACACCGGGGAGCTGTTTTTT
TRBJ2-7	-	-	TRBV27	CASSLKQGREQYF	TGTGCCAGCAGTTTAAAGCAAGGGCGCGAGCAGTACTTC
TRBJ1-2	-	-	TRBV7-9	CASSLETEGYTF	TGTGCCAGCAGCTTAGAGACAGAAGGCTACACCTTC
TRBJ1-4	-	-	TRBV5-6	CASSLETAAGANEKLFF	TGTGCCAGCAGCTTGGAGACGGCGGCGGGGGCTAATGAAAAACTGTTTTTT
TRBJ1-4	-	-	TRBV7-8	CASSLGGAFNEKLFF	TGTGCCAGCAGCTTAGGAGGGGCATTTAATGAAAAACTGTTTTTT
TRBJ1-6	-	TRBD1	TRBV5-4	CASSLQGYDSPLHF	TGTGCCAGCAGCTTACAGGGGTATGATTCACCCCTCCACTTT
TRBJ1-4	-	-	TRBV9	CASSVGGGREGEKLFF	TGTGCCAGCAGCGTAGGAGGTGGGAGAGAAGGTGAAAAACTGTTTTTT
TRBJ2-7	-	TRBD1	TRBV7-9	CASSPRDREVTYEQYF	TGTGCCAGCAGCCCTCGGGACAGGGAGGTTACTTACGAGCAGTACTTC
TRBJ2-3	-	TRBD2	TRBV9	CASSHAQGLAGGPGTDTQYF	TGTGCCAGCAGCCATGCCCAGGGACTAGCGGGGGGGCCGGGCACAGATACGCAGTATTTT
TRBJ1-1	-	-	TRBV7-3	CASSLGQNTEAFF	TGTGCCAGCAGCTTGGGACAGAACACTGAAGCTTTCTTT
TRBJ1-1	-	-	TRBV27	CASSFGVGDTEAFF	TGTGCCAGCAGTTTTGGCGTCGGGGACACTGAAGCTTTCTTT
TRBJ1-2	-	-	TRBV20-1	CSAEREGGYTF	TGCAGTGCCGAGAGAGAGGGTGGCTACACCTTC
TRBJ2-7	once	-	TRBV21-1	CASSNRDRGREGYF	TGTGCCAGCAGCAACCGGGACAGGGGGCGGGAGGGGTACTTC
TRBJ2-5	-	-	TRBV11-3	CASSRTYQETQYF	TGTGCCAGCAGCCGGACTTACCAAGAGACCCAGTACTTC
TRBJ1-5	-	-	TRBV28	CASNLEAGVQPQHF	TGTGCCAGCAACCTAGAAGCGGGTGTGCAGCCCCAGCATTTT
TRBJ1-1	-	TRBD1	TRBV6-5	CASSPKTGGGTEAFF	TGTGCCAGCAGCCCCAAAACAGGGGGTGGCACTGAAGCTTTCTTT
TRBJ2-5	-	TRBD1	TRBV18	CASSPRGQGVETQYF	TGTGCCAGCTCACCAAGAGGACAGGGGGTGGAGACCCAGTACTTC